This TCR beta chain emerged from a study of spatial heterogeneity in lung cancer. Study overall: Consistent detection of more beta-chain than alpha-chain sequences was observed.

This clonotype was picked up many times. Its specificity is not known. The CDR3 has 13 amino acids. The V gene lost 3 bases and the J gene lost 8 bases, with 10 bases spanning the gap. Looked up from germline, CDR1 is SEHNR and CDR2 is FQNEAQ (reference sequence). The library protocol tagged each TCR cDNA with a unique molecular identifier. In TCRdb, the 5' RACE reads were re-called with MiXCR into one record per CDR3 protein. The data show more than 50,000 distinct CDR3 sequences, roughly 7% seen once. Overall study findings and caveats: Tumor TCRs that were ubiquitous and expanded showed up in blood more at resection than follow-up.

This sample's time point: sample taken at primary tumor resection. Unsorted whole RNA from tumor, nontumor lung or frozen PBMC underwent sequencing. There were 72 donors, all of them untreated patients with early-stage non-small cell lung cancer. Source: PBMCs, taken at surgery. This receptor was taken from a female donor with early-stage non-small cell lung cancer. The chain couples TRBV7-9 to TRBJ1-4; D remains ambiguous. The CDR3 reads CASSFWGGEKLFF. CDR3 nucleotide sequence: TGTGCCAGCAGCTTTTGGGGAGGAGAAAAACTGTTTTTT.